This T cell receptor (beta chain) appears in the sequencing data of a study of early T cells in non-severe SARS-CoV-2 infection. The overall study: From unsorted whole blood, bulk RNA was sequenced, and the chains remained unpaired.

Researchers tagged individual cDNA molecules with unique molecular identifiers. Via MiXCR, TCRdb re-called the 5' RACE reads, giving one row per CDR3 protein. Seen here are some 25,000 distinct CDR3 sequences, around 5.9% observed once, and the top ten hold around 1%. Turning to this clonotype: The antigen remains unidentified.

Findings and caveats of the study: Sequences matched to VDJdb favored anti-spike CD8 responses, while private and CD4 specificities were missed.

The ends were cut back, 7 bases at V and 6 bases at J, with 10 bases in the middle. This CDR3 spans 12 amino acids. Germline V CDR1 and CDR2: SGHRS, YFSETQ. This rearrangement joins TRBV5-1 to TRBJ2-2; D might be TRBD2 (6 bases). The sample consisted of whole blood. This TCR was recovered from an adult who was a healthcare worker with PCR-confirmed SARS-CoV-2 infection or an uninfected control (not recorded which). As DNA, the CDR3 is TGCGCCAGCGGAGGGGAGGCCGGGGAGCTGTTTTTT. The encoded protein is CASGGEAGELFF.